Each of the 31 T cell receptor beta chains below was sequenced from the same sample in a study of T cells expressing NK-cell markers. TCRdb re-called the 5' RACE reads and gives one entry per CDR3 protein, without DNA. This table holds about 160,000 distinct CDR3 sequences. The sequencing input was blood T cells: a sorted CD56 or NKG2C T cell subset, CD4+ or CD8+ T cells, or bulk PBMC T cells (not recorded which). The receptors originated from a man between 18 and 69 years old in good health.

This chain uses TRBV13 with TRBJ2-1; lacking DNA, the TRBD1 call made by TCRdb goes unchecked. The CDR3 runs to 14 residues. The germline gives CDR1 PRHDT, CDR2 FYEKMQ (reference sequence). This CDR3 reads CASSSGTGISEQFF.

This chain joins TRBV28 and TRBJ1-1; TCRdb lists TRBD1, though no DNA is available to test this call. CDR1 is MDHEN, CDR2 SYDVKM, per germline. The CDR3 is 13 amino acids. The CDR3 sequence is CASSGTPELEAFF.

This CDR3 is CSARGSGEFNEQFF. The chain combines TRBV20-1 with TRBJ2-1; the TCRdb D gene call, TRBD2, has no DNA to confirm it. Germline values: CDR1 DFQATT, CDR2 SNEGSKA (reference sequence). The CDR3 spans 14 residues.

The chain employs TRBV12-5 and TRBJ2-1; TCRdb's assignment of TRBD1 cannot be checked, as there is no DNA. Looked up from germline, CDR1 is LGHNT and CDR2 is FRNRAP. This CDR3 spans 18 amino acids. The CDR3 is CASGSEDRAPKEYNEQFF.

The chain joins TRBV7-9 to TRBJ2-7; TCRdb picks TRBD2, but there is no DNA to check that call. The CDR3 sequence is 16 residues long. CDR1 and CDR2 from the germline V gene are SEHNR and FQNEAQ (reference sequence). CDR3 region: CASSLVTSGFPYEQYF.

The genes are TRBV13 and TRBJ2-5; the D call of TRBD2 rests on TCRdb alone, since no DNA is present to check it. Germline-derived CDR1 and CDR2 are PRHDT and FYEKMQ (reference sequence). CDR3 length: 16 residues. CDR3 protein: CASSPGLAGGKETQYF. Based on the CDR3 plus reference TRBV13 and TRBJ2-5, the full variable domain is AAGVIQSPRHLIKEKRETATLKCYPIPRHDTVYWYQQGPGQDPQFLISFYEKMQSDKGSIPDRFSAQQFSDYHSELNMSSLELGDSALYFCASSPGLAGGKETQYFGPGTRLLVL.

This chain joins TRBV6-1 and TRBJ2-7; TCRdb designates TRBD1, a call that cannot be tested without DNA. Germline V gene sequence: CDR1 MNHNS, CDR2 SASEGT. The CDR3 runs to 16 residues. The CDR3 spells CASSERGGPSSYEQYF.

The chain recombines TRBV5-5 with TRBJ1-1. Germline-derived CDR1 and CDR2 are SGHKS and YYEKEE (reference sequence). This CDR3 has 14 amino acids. The CDR3 loop reads CASSTNPVNTEAFF. Together with reference TRBV5-5 and TRBJ1-1, the CDR3 gives the full variable domain: DAGVTQSPTHLIKTRGQQVTLRCSPISGHKSVSWYQQVLGQGPQFIFQYYEKEERGRGNFPDRFSARQFPNYSSELNVNALLLGDSALYLCASSTNPVNTEAFFGQGTRLTVV.

The genes are TRBV6-2 or TRBV6-3 and TRBJ2-7; the D call of TRBD2 rests on TCRdb alone, since no DNA is present to check it. This CDR3 has 15 residues. Germline V CDR1 and CDR2: MNHEY, SVGEGT. The CDR3 is CASSPATSGDHEQYF.

The chain combines TRBV19 with TRBJ2-6. Germline V gives CDR1 LNHDA, CDR2 SQIVND (reference sequence). The CDR3 totals 14 residues. This chain's CDR3 is CASSYSYGANVLTF.

The V call is TRBV11-1, the J call TRBJ2-5; lacking DNA, the TRBD1 call made by TCRdb goes unchecked. The CDR3 is 16 amino acids. Germline CDR1 is SGHAT and CDR2 is FQDESV (reference sequence). This CDR3 reads CASSQIWDRGEETQYF.

This sequence joins TRBV7-9 and TRBJ2-1. The length of the CDR3 is 12 residues. The germline V gene encodes CDR1 SEHNR and CDR2 FQNEAQ (reference sequence). The CDR3 spells CASSFSNNEQFF.

The CDR3 region is CASSPGTQGVWETQYF. The chain is built from TRBV7-9 and TRBJ2-5; TCRdb's D call, TRBD2, is unchecked because there is no DNA. Germline V lookup: CDR1 SEHNR, CDR2 FQNEAQ (reference sequence). CDR3 length: 16 amino acids.

V is TRBV7-4 and J is TRBJ2-7. Germline values: CDR1 SGHVT, CDR2 SQSDAQ. The length of the CDR3 is 13 residues. The CDR3: CASRAEPTYEQYF.

This chain uses TRBV24-1 with TRBJ2-7. The CDR3 length is 14 residues. CDR1 and CDR2 from the germline V gene are KGHDR and SFDVKD. CDR3 protein: CATTPQYGSYEQYF.

The chain carries TRBV7-9 and TRBJ1-2; TCRdb designates TRBD1, a call that cannot be tested without DNA. Germline values: CDR1 SEHNR, CDR2 FQNEAQ (reference sequence). The CDR3 runs to 14 residues. The CDR3 sequence: CASSHPGNYYGYTF. The full variable domain, its missing parts supplied by reference TRBV7-9 and TRBJ1-2, is DTGVSQNPRHKITKRGQNVTFRCDPISEHNRLYWYRQTLGQGPEFLTYFQNEAQLEKSRLLSDRFSAERPKGSFSTLEIQRTEQGDSAMYLCASSHPGNYYGYTFGSGTRLTVV.

This CDR3 is CASSRGQENTGELFF. The chain is built from TRBV27 and TRBJ2-2; TCRdb's D gene call, TRBD1, goes unchecked for lack of DNA. The CDR3 consists of 15 residues. Germline V gene lookup returns CDR1 MNHEY and CDR2 SMNVEV (reference sequence).

The V call is TRBV20-1, the J call TRBJ2-3. The CDR3 runs 11 residues. Germline values: CDR1 DFQATT, CDR2 SNEGSKA (reference sequence). CDR3 in amino acids: CSAEEQNTQYF.

This rearrangement joins TRBV3-1 to TRBJ2-5; TCRdb indicates TRBD2, and absent DNA this call remains unverified. Germline V gives CDR1 LGHDT, CDR2 YNNKEL (reference sequence). The CDR3 loop spans 18 amino acids. CDR3 in amino acids: CASSQELAGAGFQETQYF.

The chain recombines TRBV28 with TRBJ2-1; TCRdb selects TRBD2, and the lack of DNA leaves this call unchecked. This CDR3 contains 18 residues. The germline V gene has CDR1 MDHEN and CDR2 SYDVKM. The CDR3 protein is CASSLSRVGGLAGNEQFF.

V usage is TRBV2 and J usage is TRBJ2-3; TCRdb reports TRBD2, a call that lacks DNA to check it against. The germline V gene encodes CDR1 SNHLY and CDR2 FYNNEI. The CDR3 totals 12 residues. The CDR3 region is CASGGGPDTQYF.

The rearrangement links TRBV28 to TRBJ1-1; TCRdb's D call of TRBD1 is untestable without DNA. The CDR3 contains 14 residues. CDR1 is MDHEN and CDR2 is SYDVKM in the germline V gene. The CDR3 sequence: CASSPGHSRFEAFF. Drawing the rest from reference TRBV28 and TRBJ1-1, the complete variable domain is DVKVTQSSRYLVKRTGEKVFLECVQDMDHENMFWYRQDPGLGLRLIYFSYDVKMKEKGDIPEGYSVSREKKERFSLILESASTNQTSMYLCASSPGHSRFEAFFGQGTRLTVV.

The genes are TRBV5-1 and TRBJ2-5; TCRdb's D call of TRBD1 is untestable without DNA. This CDR3 comprises 15 residues. The germline V gene has CDR1 SGHRS and CDR2 YFSETQ. The CDR3 loop is CASKRWGADQETQYF.

The chain carries TRBV28 and TRBJ2-5; TCRdb lists TRBD1, though no DNA is available to test this call. Germline lookup yields CDR1 MDHEN and CDR2 SYDVKM. The CDR3 is 15 residues long. CDR3 sequence reads: CASSPDRALGETQYF.

CDR3 in amino acids: CASSLGAGGPLDTQYF. The chain combines TRBV5-6 with TRBJ2-3; checking the TCRdb D call of TRBD2 is not possible without DNA. CDR1 and CDR2 (germline): SGHDT, YYEEEE. The CDR3 runs 16 residues.

The CDR3 sequence is CASSLAQGALNEQYF. V usage is TRBV7-8 and J usage is TRBJ2-7; there is no DNA to check the TCRdb D call of TRBD1. Germline loops: CDR1 SGHVS, CDR2 FQNEAQ. The CDR3 contains 15 residues. The full variable domain, its missing parts supplied by reference TRBV7-8 and TRBJ2-7, is GAGVSQSPRYKVAKRGQDVALRCDPISGHVSLFWYQQALGQGPEFLTYFQNEAQLDKSGLPSDRFFAERPEGSVSTLKIQRTQQEDSAVYLCASSLAQGALNEQYFGPGTRLTVT.

The chain uses TRBV27 and TRBJ2-5; TCRdb proposes TRBD2, but this gene call is untestable without DNA. The length of the CDR3 is 18 residues. From germline, CDR1 is MNHEY and CDR2 SMNVEV (reference sequence). The CDR3 sequence is CASSLRSGAGGPEETQYF.

The chain recombines TRBV27 with TRBJ2-1; TCRdb's D call, TRBD2, is unchecked because there is no DNA. The CDR3 is 15 residues long. From germline, CDR1 is MNHEY and CDR2 SMNVEV (reference sequence). The CDR3 reads CASSLTWTSGNEQFF.

The chain employs TRBV24-1 and TRBJ2-3; without DNA, the TCRdb call of TRBD2 cannot be checked. This CDR3 region has 14 residues. Germline V gives CDR1 KGHDR, CDR2 SFDVKD. The CDR3 loop reads CATSTSGSTDTQYF.

This rearrangement joins TRBV11-3 to TRBJ1-5; the TRBD1 assignment by TCRdb is unverifiable without DNA. The CDR3 has 16 amino acids. Germline CDR1 reads SGHNT; CDR2 reads YENEEA. The CDR3 loop reads CASSLDSGQGNQPQHF.

CDR3 in amino acids: CASSHGTPEAFF. The V call is TRBV3-1, the J call TRBJ1-1. Germline assignment: CDR1 LGHDT and CDR2 YNNKEL (reference sequence). The CDR3 totals 12 residues.